This T cell receptor (beta chain) was identified during a study of shared clonotypes between healthy human individuals. Whole-study results and caveats: With few donors, the genetic and exposure-history diversity represented was limited.

V trimming: 3 bases; J trimming: 5 bases; junction bases outside the gene matches: 10. Germline assignment: CDR1 SNHLY and CDR2 FYNNEI. The CDR3 runs 16 residues. About this clone itself: What it binds is unknown.

Repertoires were generated with immunoSEQ multiplex PCR, while TCRdb's copy carries only in-frame clones and drops some. Of approximately 2.4 million clones detected, 90% to 96% appear once; the ten largest clones hold roughly 0.13%. The sequence was obtained from a man between 18 and 35 years old in good health. Source material: naive CD4+ T cells sorted from blood. Documented subset: CD45RA+ positively selected. V and J are TRBV2 and TRBJ2-3, with 8 bases matching TRBD2. The CDR3 bases are TGTGCCAGCAGTGATGTTGGTAGCGGGATCAAAGATACGCAGTATTTT. This sequence encodes CASSDVGSGIKDTQYF.